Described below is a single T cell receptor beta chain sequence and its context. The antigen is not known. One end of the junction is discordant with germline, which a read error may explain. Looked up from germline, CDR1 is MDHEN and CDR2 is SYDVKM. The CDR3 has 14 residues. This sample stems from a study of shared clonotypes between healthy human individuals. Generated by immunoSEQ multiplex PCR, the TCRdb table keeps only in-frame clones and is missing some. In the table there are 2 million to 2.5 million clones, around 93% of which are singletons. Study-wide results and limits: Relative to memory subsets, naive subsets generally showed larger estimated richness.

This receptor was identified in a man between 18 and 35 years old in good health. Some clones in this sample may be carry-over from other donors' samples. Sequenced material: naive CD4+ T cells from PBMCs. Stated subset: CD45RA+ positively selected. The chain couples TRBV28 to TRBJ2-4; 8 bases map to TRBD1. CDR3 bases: TGTGCCAGCAAATCGGACAGGGCCAAAAACATCCAGTACTTC. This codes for CASKSDRAKNIQYF.